These 31 T cell receptor beta chains were sequenced from one sample in a study of CD8 T cells in Susac syndrome. A quantity of roughly 0.5 to 1 ug RNA underwent reverse transcription using random hexamers. TCRdb reprocessed the immunoSEQ multiplex PCR reads with MiXCR, giving one entry per CDR3 protein. The table includes approximately 170,000 distinct CDR3 sequences, 94% detected once. The sample was CD4+ T cells from PBMCs. These receptors were collected from a human donor with multiple sclerosis.

This rearrangement joins TRBV12-3 or TRBV12-4 to TRBJ2-7; 12 positions match TRBD2. V dropped 6 bases and J dropped 3; count of bases not matched to a gene: 12. The CDR3 sequence is 17 residues long. This chain's CDR3 is CASRSSSGGAPRYEQYF. CDR3 bases: TGTGCCAGCAGGTCCTCTAGCGGGGGGGCCCCCCGCTACGAGCAGTACTTC.

V gene TRBV4-2 combines with J gene TRBJ2-7; 14 nucleotides line up with TRBD2. The CDR3 is 17 residues long. Germline-derived CDR1 and CDR2 are LGHNA and YNFKEQ. Trimming took 2 bases from V and 4 from J; bases not matched to a gene: 7. Here the CDR3 DNA reads TGTGCCAGCAGCCAACAGACTAGCGGGAGGGCCTCGTACGAGCAGTACTTC. Translated, it gives CASSQQTSGRASYEQYF.

The CDR3 nucleotides are TGTGCCAGCAGCCCCCGTGGGGGGCTGTATGGCTACACCTTC. It specifies CASSPRGGLYGYTF. This chain joins TRBV13 and TRBJ1-2, with TRBD1 as a possible D gene (6 bases). Trimming stripped 5 bases from V and 5 bases from J, with 15 bases between. The germline V gene encodes CDR1 PRHDT and CDR2 FYEKMQ (reference sequence). CDR3 length equals 14 residues.

The rearrangement joins TRBV9 to TRBJ2-2; D not resolved. The CDR3 loop spans 14 amino acids. Trimming stripped 5 bases from V and 8 bases from J, with 16 bases between. Germline V lookup: CDR1 SGDLS, CDR2 YYNGEE. The CDR3 spells CASSRSVTRGELFF. DNA of the CDR3: TGTGCCAGCAGTAGATCGGTGACTCGTGGGGAGCTGTTTTTT.

This chain joins TRBV20-1 and TRBJ2-3; TRBD2 matches 9 bases. This CDR3 has 15 amino acids. The J segment lost 2 bases and the V segment lost 6 bases, leaving 9 bases of the junction unmatched. Germline assignment: CDR1 DFQATT and CDR2 SNEGSKA (reference sequence). As DNA, the CDR3 is TGCAGTGCCCGCGGGGGGGCGGGACTCACAGATACGCAGTATTTT. Its translation: CSARGGAGLTDTQYF.

The rearrangement links TRBV25-1 to TRBJ2-1; TRBD2 matches at 12 bases. CDR1 is MGHDK, CDR2 SYGVNS, per germline. The ends lost 2 bases at V and 8 bases at J; junction bases unmatched: 4. CDR3 length equals 15 residues. The CDR3 spells CASSERLAGVYEQFF. The CDR3, as DNA: TGTGCCAGCAGTGAAAGACTAGCGGGAGTCTATGAGCAGTTCTTC.

This chain joins TRBV20-1 and TRBJ1-1; D is uncertain. Germline V CDR1 and CDR2: DFQATT, SNEGSKA (reference sequence). V lost 3 bases, J lost 6 bases, and 8 bases lay in between. This CDR3 is 11 amino acids long. In DNA form, the CDR3 reads TGCAGTGCTAGCTCAGCGTCTGAAGCTTTCTTT. It encodes CSASSASEAFF.

The V call is TRBV29-1, the J call TRBJ1-1; 7 bases match TRBD1. The CDR3 consists of 14 residues. V shed 4 bases and J 6 bases; nucleotides not matched to a gene: 11. The V gene's germline CDR1 is SQVTM and CDR2 ANQGSEA. The CDR3 here is CSVGHQGGIAEAFF. CDR3 DNA sequence: TGCAGCGTTGGACACCAGGGGGGTATCGCTGAAGCTTTCTTT.

The genes are TRBV18 and TRBJ2-1, with a tentative D call TRBD2 (6 bases). The V end was cut by 3 bases, the J end by 5 bases, with 20 bases between. Per the germline V gene, CDR1 is KGHSH and CDR2 is LQKENI. The CDR3 sequence is 17 residues long. CDR3 amino acids: CASSPYLRLSGDNEQFF. The CDR3 nucleotides read TGTGCCAGCTCACCTTACCTCCGGCTTAGCGGAGACAATGAGCAGTTCTTC.

The chain links TRBV7-3 to TRBJ2-7; perhaps TRBD2 as D (5 bases). The V end lost 1 base, the J end lost 2 bases, and 6 bases lay between the germline ends. CDR1 is SGHTA, CDR2 FQGTGA, per germline. The CDR3 spans 13 residues. The CDR3 loop reads CASSLSGPYEQYF. Here the CDR3 DNA reads TGTGCCAGCAGCTTAAGCGGGCCCTACGAGCAGTACTTC.

J is TRBJ1-2 and V is TRBV6-2 or TRBV6-3; D remains ambiguous. The CDR3 length is 15 residues. V lost 2 bases and J lost 4, with 14 bases in between. The germline V gene has CDR1 MNHEY and CDR2 SVGEGT. The CDR3 DNA is TGTGCCAGCAGTTACCGACAAGACACGCGCTATGGCTACACCTTC. It codes for CASSYRQDTRYGYTF.

This clonotype was picked up one time. The genes are TRBV3-1 and TRBJ1-2; 10 nucleotides agree with TRBD1. The CDR3 totals 16 residues. CDR1 is LGHDT and CDR2 is YNNKEL in the germline V gene (reference sequence). Trimming at V came to 4 bases and at J to 1 base, leaving 6 bases not matched to a gene. The CDR3 loop reads CASSRMGQGYNYGYTF. The CDR3 DNA sequence: TGTGCCAGCAGCCGGATGGGACAGGGGTATAACTATGGCTACACCTTC.

The chain uses TRBV5-1 and TRBJ2-6; D is ambiguous. The CDR3 totals 15 residues. The germline V and J ends were trimmed by 3 bases and 0 bases, with 7 bases remaining between them. Looked up from germline, CDR1 is SGHRS and CDR2 is YFSETQ. CDR3 nucleotides: TGCGCCAGCAGCTGGCAGTTCTCTGGGGCCAACGTCCTGACTTTC. Its translation is CASSWQFSGANVLTF.

This clonotype has only a few counts. This sequence joins TRBV3-1 and TRBJ1-1; D perhaps matches TRBD1 (5 bases). The V gene lost 6 bases and the J gene lost 11 bases, with 16 bases spanning the gap. Germline V lookup: CDR1 LGHDT, CDR2 YNNKEL (reference sequence). This CDR3 has 12 residues. The CDR3: CASRGTALWAFF. The DNA of the CDR3 is TGTGCCAGCAGGGGGACGGCACTTTGGGCTTTCTTT.

The chain links TRBV28 to TRBJ1-2, with 7 bases identical to TRBD1. The germline gives CDR1 MDHEN, CDR2 SYDVKM. The CDR3 runs to 15 residues. J lost 4 bases, V lost 5 bases, and 10 bases had no gene match. The DNA for the CDR3 is TGTGCCAGCAGTGCGAGGAGACAGGGAGGCTATGGCTACACCTTC. Protein: CASSARRQGGYGYTF.

The gene calls are TRBV2 and TRBJ2-1; 7 positions agree with TRBD2. The CDR3 totals 15 residues. V dropped 4 bases and J dropped 4; count of bases not matched to a gene: 7. Germline CDR1 and CDR2: SNHLY and FYNNEI. In DNA, the CDR3 is TGTGCCAGCAGTGGGGGAGGGAGAAAGTACAATGAGCAGTTCTTC. As protein: CASSGGGRKYNEQFF.

V and J are TRBV3-1 and TRBJ1-5; no clear D gene. CDR3 size: 15 residues. V shed 0 bases and J shed 7 bases, with 13 bases lying between them. Germline-derived CDR1 and CDR2 are LGHDT and YNNKEL (reference sequence). CDR3 region: CASSQDEVPGQPQHF. The CDR3 coding sequence is TGTGCCAGCAGCCAAGATGAGGTACCGGGGCAGCCCCAGCATTTT.

The chain links TRBV20-1 to TRBJ2-2; D remains unclear. The V end was cut by 3 bases, the J end by 0 bases, with 8 bases between. Germline-derived CDR1 and CDR2 are DFQATT and SNEGSKA (reference sequence). CDR3 length: 14 residues. The CDR3 sequence is CSASSGTNTGELFF. CDR3 bases: TGCAGTGCTAGTTCTGGAACGAACACCGGGGAGCTGTTTTTT.

The rearrangement uses TRBV6-7 and TRBJ2-6; D unresolved. TRBV6-7 is filed as an ORF, its function uncertain. V was pared by 7 bases and J by 3 bases, with 19 bases between. This CDR3 region has 17 residues. This CDR3 reads CASTAWLPADGANVLTF. CDR3 nucleotides: TGTGCCAGCACCGCCTGGCTCCCAGCAGATGGGGCCAACGTCCTGACTTTC.

This chain uses TRBV9 with TRBJ2-5; 8 nucleotides match TRBD1. Unmatched junction bases numbered 6, after V lost 3 bases and J lost 5 bases. This CDR3 has 14 residues. Germline V gene lookup returns CDR1 SGDLS and CDR2 YYNGEE. CDR3 DNA: TGTGCCAGCAGCGGACAGGGGTTTTATGAGACCCAGTACTTC. Amino acid sequence: CASSGQGFYETQYF.

J is TRBJ2-5 and V is TRBV28, with 8 bases lining up with TRBD2. V lost 5 bases and J lost 4; bases outside the gene matches: 0. Germline-derived CDR1 and CDR2 are MDHEN and SYDVKM. This CDR3 spans 12 amino acids. The CDR3, as DNA: TGTGCCAGCAGTGGACTAGCAGAGACCCAGTACTTC. This translates into CASSGLAETQYF.

The V call is TRBV2, the J call TRBJ1-5; D may be TRBD1 (5 bases). This CDR3 has 14 amino acids. Trimming cost V 4 bases and J 3 bases, with 10 bases left between them. CDR1 is SNHLY, CDR2 FYNNEI, per germline. For the CDR3, the DNA is TGTGCCAGCAGTGTGGATGGGGCCAATCAGCCCCAGCATTTT. As protein: CASSVDGANQPQHF.

The J gene is TRBJ1-1, the V gene TRBV20-1; D ambiguous. Deletions cut 6 bases from V and 6 bases from J, with 17 bases between. The CDR3 consists of 13 residues. Germline CDR1 is DFQATT and CDR2 is SNEGSKA (reference sequence). CDR3 nucleotide sequence: TGCAGTGCAATAAACGTCAGACTCGCTGAAGCTTTCTTT. This gives the protein CSAINVRLAEAFF.

This chain uses TRBV12-3 or TRBV12-4 with TRBJ2-5; possibly TRBD1 for D (5 bases). The V end was cut by 6 bases, the J end by 5 bases, with 13 bases between. The CDR3 consists of 13 residues. In DNA form, the CDR3 reads TGTGCCAGCAGCCAAACAGGAACGGAGACCCAGTACTTC. Translating gives CASSQTGTETQYF.

This clonotype was recorded only once. The V and J genes are TRBV20-1 and TRBJ2-7; 8 bases fit TRBD2. This CDR3 region has 16 residues. Germline CDR1 DFQATT, CDR2 SNEGSKA (reference sequence). The V and J ends lost 5 bases and 6 bases, in that order; junction bases with no gene match: 18. CDR3 nucleotides: TGCAGTGCTCCCCGGACCCGCGGACTAGCAGTGGTCGAGCAGTACTTC. This sequence encodes CSAPRTRGLAVVEQYF.

The rearrangement links TRBV27 to TRBJ1-5; TRBD1 matches 8 bases. V shed 4 bases, J shed 10 bases, and the junction held 6 bases outside the gene matches. CDR1 is MNHEY, CDR2 SMNVEV, per germline (reference sequence). The CDR3 consists of 13 residues. The CDR3 DNA reads TGTGCCAGCAGTTGGCAGGGGGCGCATCCCCAGCATTTT. Residues: CASSWQGAHPQHF.

V and J are TRBV18 and TRBJ2-4; D is uncertain. From germline, CDR1 is KGHSH and CDR2 LQKENI. This CDR3 has 15 amino acids. Between the trimmed V and J ends, which lost 3 bases and 0 bases, there was a span of 9 bases. The CDR3 DNA is TGTGCCAGCTCACCGCAGGTCCTAGCCAAAAACATTCAGTACTTC. Its protein product is CASSPQVLAKNIQYF.

The V gene is TRBV7-2, the J gene TRBJ2-2; D remains unclear. V dropped 5 bases and J dropped 9 bases, with 13 bases sitting between them. The CDR3 totals 13 residues. The germline CDR1 and CDR2 sequences are SGHTA and FQGNSA. In nucleotides, the CDR3 is TGTGCCAGCAGCCCACGCGACGGACGGGAGCTGTTTTTT. Protein sequence: CASSPRDGRELFF.

The J gene is TRBJ2-7, the V gene TRBV20-1; 13 nucleotides line up with TRBD2. Germline V lookup: CDR1 DFQATT, CDR2 SNEGSKA (reference sequence). Trimming at V came to 4 bases and at J to 0 bases, leaving 9 bases not matched to a gene. This CDR3 spans 17 amino acids. CDR3 bases: TGCAGTGCTAAAGAGATCACTAGCGGGAGGGACTCCTACGAGCAGTACTTC. Protein product: CSAKEITSGRDSYEQYF.

J is TRBJ1-4 and V is TRBV6-2 or TRBV6-3; 7 bases fit TRBD1. The CDR3 is 15 amino acids. Per germline, CDR1 MNHEY and CDR2 SVGEGT. V was pared by 5 bases and J by 7 bases, with 10 bases of the junction left unmatched. The CDR3 spells CASSPTYGTVEKLFF. In DNA form, the CDR3 reads TGTGCCAGCAGTCCTACCTACGGGACAGTTGAAAAACTGTTTTTT.

This clonotype was counted once. The chain is built from TRBV25-1 and TRBJ1-3; no definite D call. Germline CDR1 is MGHDK and CDR2 is SYGVNS. V lost 1 base to trimming and J lost 0 bases, with 10 bases between them. This CDR3 comprises 16 residues. This CDR3 reads CASSESPGISGNTIYF. CDR3 DNA: TGTGCCAGCAGTGAATCCCCCGGCATCTCTGGAAACACCATATATTTT.